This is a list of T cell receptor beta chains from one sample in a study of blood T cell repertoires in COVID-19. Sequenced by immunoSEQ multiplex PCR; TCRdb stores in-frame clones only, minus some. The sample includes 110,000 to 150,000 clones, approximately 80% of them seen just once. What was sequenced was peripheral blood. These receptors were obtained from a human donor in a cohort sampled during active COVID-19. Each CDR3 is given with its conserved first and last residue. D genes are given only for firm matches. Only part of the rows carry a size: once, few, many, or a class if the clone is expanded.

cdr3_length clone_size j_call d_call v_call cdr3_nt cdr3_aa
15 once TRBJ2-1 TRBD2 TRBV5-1 TGCGCCAGCAGCTTGGCCGGACTAGCAATCAATGAGCAGTTCTTC CASSLAGLAINEQFF
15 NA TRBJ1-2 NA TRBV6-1 TGTGCCAGCAGTGAATCGACAGGACAAGGCTATGGCTACACCTTC CASSESTGQGYGYTF
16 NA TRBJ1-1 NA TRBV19 TGTGCCAGTAGTAGGGGGCGGACCCTCGGGAACACTGAAGCTTTCTTT CASSRGRTLGNTEAFF
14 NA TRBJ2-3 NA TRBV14 TGTGCCAGCAGCTCCCGGGAGTTCGGGGATACGCAGTATTTT CASSSREFGDTQYF
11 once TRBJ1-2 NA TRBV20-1 TGCAGTGCTAGGCTGAACAGCGGCTACACCTTC CSARLNSGYTF
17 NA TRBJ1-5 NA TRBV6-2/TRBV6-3 TGTGCCAGCAGCTGGAGGGGACTAGGGACGGTTAATCAGCCCCAGCATTTT CASSWRGLGTVNQPQHF
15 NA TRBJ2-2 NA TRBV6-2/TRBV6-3 TGTGCCAGCAGTCTGTACTCTGCGAACACCGGGGAGCTGTTTTTT CASSLYSANTGELFF
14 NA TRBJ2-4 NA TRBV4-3 TGCGCCAGCAGCCAAGATCCTCACAGTAACATTCAGTACTTC CASSQDPHSNIQYF
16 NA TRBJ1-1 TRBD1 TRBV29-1 TGCAGCGTTCCCAAAGGAACAGGGGCGAAGAACACTGAAGCTTTCTTT CSVPKGTGAKNTEAFF
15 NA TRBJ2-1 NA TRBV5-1 TGCGCCAGCAGCCCATTCGTGGCAGGGTCCAATGAGCAGTTCTTC CASSPFVAGSNEQFF
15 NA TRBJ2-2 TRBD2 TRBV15 TGTGCCACCAGCCCCCGACTAGCGGACACCGGGGAGCTGTTTTTT CATSPRLADTGELFF
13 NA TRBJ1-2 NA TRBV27 TGTGCCAGCAGTTTGTATCAGGGAGGTGGCTACACCTTC CASSLYQGGGYTF
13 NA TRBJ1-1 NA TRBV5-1 TGCGCCAGCAGCTTGGCGGGTTTGGCTGAAGCTTTCTTT CASSLAGLAEAFF
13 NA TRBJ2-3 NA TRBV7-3 TGTGCCAGCAGCTTAAGGGGGGCAGATACGCAGTATTTT CASSLRGADTQYF
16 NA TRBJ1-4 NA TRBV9 TGTGCCAGCAGCGTAGGGTTGCGGTTTGGAAATGAAAAACTGTTTTTT CASSVGLRFGNEKLFF
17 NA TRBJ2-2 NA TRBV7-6 TGTGCCAGCAGCTTAACGCCGAAGGGGGTTTACACCGGGGAGCTGTTTTTT CASSLTPKGVYTGELFF
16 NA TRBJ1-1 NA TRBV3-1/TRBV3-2 TGTGCCAGCAGCCAAGATGAGCGGGGGATGAACACTGAAGCTTTCTTT CASSQDERGMNTEAFF
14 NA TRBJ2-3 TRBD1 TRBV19 TGTGCCAGTAGTATTGGACAGGTGACAGATACGCAGTATTTT CASSIGQVTDTQYF
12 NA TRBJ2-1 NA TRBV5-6 TGTGCCAGCAGCTTGCCTGGCAAGGAGCAGTTCTTC CASSLPGKEQFF
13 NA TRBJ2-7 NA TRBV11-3 TGTGCCAGCAGCCGGGGATTCCCCTACGAGCAGTACTTC CASSRGFPYEQYF
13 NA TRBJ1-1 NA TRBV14 TGTGCCAGCTCCCGAGGGGGGGTCACTGAAGCTTTCTTT CASSRGGVTEAFF
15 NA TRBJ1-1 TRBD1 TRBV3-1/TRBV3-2 TGTGCCAGCAGCAAAAAAGCAGGGGGCGAGGGTAGCGCTTTCTTT CASSKKAGGEGSAFF
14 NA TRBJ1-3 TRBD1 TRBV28 TGTGCCAGCAGTCAGGGGGCGGTTGGAAACACCATATATTTT CASSQGAVGNTIYF
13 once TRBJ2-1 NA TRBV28 TGTGCCAGCAGCTCCCGTACCCGGGATGAGCAGTTCTTC CASSSRTRDEQFF
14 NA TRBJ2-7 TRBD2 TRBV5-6 TGTGCCAGCAGCACTCGACTAGCGGGGGCCCAGCAGTACTTC CASSTRLAGAQQYF
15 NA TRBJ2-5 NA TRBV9 TGTGCCAGCAGCGTGGGTACTAGCAACCAAGAGACCCAGTACTTC CASSVGTSNQETQYF
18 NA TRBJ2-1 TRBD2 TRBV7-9 TGTGCCAGCAGCTCCGTTAGCGGGGGGCAGAGCTCCTACAATGAGCAGTTCTTC CASSSVSGGQSSYNEQFF
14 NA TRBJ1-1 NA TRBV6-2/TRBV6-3 TGTGCCAGCAGTTACCCGACAGCCAACACTGAAGCTTTCTTT CASSYPTANTEAFF
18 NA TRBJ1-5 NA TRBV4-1 TGCGCCAGCAGCCAAGAGGACCCGATCGGGGAGAGCAATCAGCCCCAGCATTTT CASSQEDPIGESNQPQHF
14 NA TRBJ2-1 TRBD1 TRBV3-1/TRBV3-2 TGTGCCAGCAGCCCTACAGGGGGCAGGGATGAGCAGTTCTTC CASSPTGGRDEQFF
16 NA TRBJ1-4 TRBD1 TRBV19 TGTGCCAGTAGTAACCGGGACAGGGGGCGAAGTGAAAAACTGTTTTTT CASSNRDRGRSEKLFF
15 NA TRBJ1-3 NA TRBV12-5 TGTGCTAGTGGTTTGGCCCGCGGACAGGGAAACACCATATATTTT CASGLARGQGNTIYF
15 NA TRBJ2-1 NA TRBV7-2 TGTGCCAGCACCCTACTGGGTTCGGGTGGGAATGAGCAGTTCTTC CASTLLGSGGNEQFF
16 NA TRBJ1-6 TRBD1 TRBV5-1 TGCGCCAGCAGCGCGGACAGGGGGGAGAATAATTCACCCCTCCACTTT CASSADRGENNSPLHF
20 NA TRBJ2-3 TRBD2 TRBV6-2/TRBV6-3 TGTGCCAGCAGTTACTCGTCTTCCGGGACTAGCGGGGGAAACACAGATACGCAGTATTTT CASSYSSSGTSGGNTDTQYF
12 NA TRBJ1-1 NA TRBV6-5 TGTGCCAGCAATCTGGACTACACTGAAGCTTTCTTT CASNLDYTEAFF
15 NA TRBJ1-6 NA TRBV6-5 TGTGCCAGCAGTTACGAACCCCCCGGGATCTCACCCCTCCACTTT CASSYEPPGISPLHF
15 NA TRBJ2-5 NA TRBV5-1 TGCGCCAGCAGCTTGGCGGCGGGACCGCGTCAGACCCAGTACTTC CASSLAAGPRQTQYF
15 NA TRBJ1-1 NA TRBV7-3 TGTGCCAGCAGCCCAAGGGAGCTTTCGAACACTGAAGCTTTCTTT CASSPRELSNTEAFF
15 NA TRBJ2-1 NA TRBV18 TGTGCCAGCTCACCGCAGGGGTGGTCCTACAATGAGCAGTTCTTC CASSPQGWSYNEQFF
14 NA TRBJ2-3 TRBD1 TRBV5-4 TGTGCCAGCAGCCGGGACAGTAGCACAGATACGCAGTATTTT CASSRDSSTDTQYF
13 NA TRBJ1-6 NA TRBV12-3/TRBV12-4 TGTGCCAGCAGTCGCAGACAGAATTCACCCCTCCACTTT CASSRRQNSPLHF
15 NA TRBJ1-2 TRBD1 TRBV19 TGTGCCAGTAGTGAAGACAGGGGGCTGGGTAAGGGCTACACCTTC CASSEDRGLGKGYTF
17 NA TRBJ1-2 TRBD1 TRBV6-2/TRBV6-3 TGTGCCAGCAGTTCCCTCCGGACAGGGCTTTCTAACTATGGCTACACCTTC CASSSLRTGLSNYGYTF
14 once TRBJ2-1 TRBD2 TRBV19 TGTGCCAGTAAAAAGAGGGGGACTAGCAATGAGCAGTTCTTC CASKKRGTSNEQFF
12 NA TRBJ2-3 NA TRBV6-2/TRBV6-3 TGTGCCAGCAGCCCCCCGGGAAGCCGTCCGTATTTT CASSPPGSRPYF
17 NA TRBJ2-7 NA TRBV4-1 TGCGCCAGCAGCCAAGATCCGTCCGGGACTCGCACCTACGAGCAGTACTTC CASSQDPSGTRTYEQYF
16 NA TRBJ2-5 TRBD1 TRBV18 TGTGCCAGCTCATCCCTCTTCTTACAGGGGGCGGAGACCCAGTACTTC CASSSLFLQGAETQYF
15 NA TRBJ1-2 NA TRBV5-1 TGCGCCAGCATCCCTTGGCCAGGGGATGGGTATGGCTACACCTTC CASIPWPGDGYGYTF
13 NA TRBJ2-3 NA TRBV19 TGTGCCAGTAGTCCGAGACTCGCCACTACGCAGTATTTT CASSPRLATTQYF
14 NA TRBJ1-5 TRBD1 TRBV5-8 TGTGCCAGCAGCCCCGGGACAGTCAATCAGCCCCAGCATTTT CASSPGTVNQPQHF
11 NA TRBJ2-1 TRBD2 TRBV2 TGTGCCAGCAGTGATGGGCGGGAGAAGTTCTTC CASSDGREKFF
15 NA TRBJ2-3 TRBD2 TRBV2 TGTGCCAACAGTGGTGCAGCGGGGGGCACAGATACGCAGTATTTT CANSGAAGGTDTQYF
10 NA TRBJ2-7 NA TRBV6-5 TGTGCCAGCAGAGGTCGCAGGGGCTACTTC CASRGRRGYF
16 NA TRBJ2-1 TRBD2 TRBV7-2 TGTGCCAGCAGCCTCTCTCGGACTAGCGTTTCCAATGAGCAGTTCTTC CASSLSRTSVSNEQFF
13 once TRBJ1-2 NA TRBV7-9 TGTGCCAGCAGCTTAGGGGCGAATTCTCGCTACACCTTC CASSLGANSRYTF
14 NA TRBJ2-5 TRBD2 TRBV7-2 TGTGCCAGCAGCCCGCGGGAGGGAAGGGAGACCCAGTACTTC CASSPREGRETQYF
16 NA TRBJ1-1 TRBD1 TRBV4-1 TGCGCCAGCAGCCCGGGGCCGGCCAGGGGGGACACTGAAGCTTTCTTT CASSPGPARGDTEAFF
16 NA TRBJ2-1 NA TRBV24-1 TGTGCCACCAGTGACTTAAGACCAGGGGCCTACAATGAGCAGTTCTTC CATSDLRPGAYNEQFF
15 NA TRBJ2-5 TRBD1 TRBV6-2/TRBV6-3 TGTGCCAGCAGTTACGGGGACAGGGGGCATGAGACCCAGTACTTC CASSYGDRGHETQYF